Each of the 32 T cell receptor beta chains below was sequenced from the same sample in a study of cytomegalovirus exposure and HLA in healthy donors. Primers for the PCR totalled 60 Vbeta and 13 Jbeta. The table came from immunoSEQ multiplex PCR; TCRdb's copy has only in-frame clones and leaves some out. The sample includes 110,000 or so clones, 70% to 80% of them seen just once. Sequenced material: PBMCs. The receptor set was obtained from a young woman in good health and CMV-seropositive.

The J gene is TRBJ2-5, the V gene TRBV5-1; possibly TRBD2 for D (5 bases). Germline values: CDR1 SGHRS, CDR2 YFSETQ. Between the trimmed V and J ends, which lost 1 base and 5 bases, there was a span of 9 bases. The CDR3 loop spans 13 amino acids. CDR3 in amino acids: CASSLNGEETQYF. DNA for the CDR3: TGCGCCAGCAGCTTGAATGGGGAGGAGACCCAGTACTTC.

This clone appeared a few times. The chain links TRBV4-1 to TRBJ1-4, with D tentatively TRBD1 (5 bases). CDR3 length equals 15 residues. Trimming shortened V by 4 bases and J by 5 bases, and 14 bases separated the two germline ends. Per the germline V gene, CDR1 is MGHRA and CDR2 is YSYEKL. The CDR3 spells CASSRSGGGNEKLFF. As DNA, the CDR3 is TGCGCCAGCAGCCGCAGCGGGGGGGGGAATGAAAAACTGTTTTTT.

The chain has TRBV7-9 and TRBJ1-4, with D unresolved. This CDR3 spans 14 amino acids. V was trimmed by 7 bases and J by 7 bases, leaving 16 bases between them. Germline lookup yields CDR1 SEHNR and CDR2 FQNEAQ (reference sequence). The CDR3 DNA sequence: TGTGCCAGCACCCTTGCGGGTATGAGTGAAAAACTGTTTTTT. Residues: CASTLAGMSEKLFF.

The CDR3 loop reads CAWAVRGARGYGYTF. In nucleotides, the CDR3 is TGTGCCTGGGCTGTTAGAGGGGCGCGGGGCTATGGCTACACCTTC. V and J are TRBV30 and TRBJ1-2; D is possibly TRBD1 (5 bases). Trimming took off 5 bases at V and 4 bases at J, with 20 bases between the two ends. The germline V gene encodes CDR1 GTSNPN and CDR2 SVGIG (reference sequence). The CDR3 runs 15 residues.

This chain links TRBV6-5 with TRBJ2-5, with TRBD2 identical over 14 bases. The DNA end is a closer match to TRBJ2-7, so the J assignment may be wrong. The CDR3 covers 16 residues. CDR1 and CDR2 from the germline V gene are MNHEY and SVGAGI. CDR3 loop: CASSYRRLAGGHEQYF. DNA of the CDR3: TGTGCCAGCAGTTACCGCCGACTAGCGGGAGGGCACGAGCAGTACTTC.

V is TRBV7-9 and J is TRBJ1-5; D is possibly TRBD1 (5 bases). This CDR3 has 12 residues. Per the germline V gene, CDR1 is SEHNR and CDR2 is FQNEAQ (reference sequence). Trimming removed 6 bases from V and 7 bases from J, with 10 bases in between. The CDR3 nucleotides read TGTGCCAGCAGTCCTGGGGGGCAGCCCCAGCATTTT. It encodes CASSPGGQPQHF.

The gene calls are TRBV9 and TRBJ1-2; 7 bases are a match to TRBD1. Germline lookup yields CDR1 SGDLS and CDR2 YYNGEE. This CDR3 comprises 12 residues. With 6 bases clipped from V and 3 bases from J, the junction kept 2 bases outside the gene matches. The CDR3 DNA sequence: TGTGCCAGCACCAGGGGGGACTATGGCTACACCTTC. Residues: CASTRGDYGYTF.

This chain uses TRBV6-5 with TRBJ1-5; perhaps TRBD1 as D (5 bases). The CDR3 contains 15 residues. V lost 2 bases and J lost 6, with 14 bases in between. Germline V CDR1 and CDR2: MNHEY, SVGAGI. CDR3 amino acids: CASSYGRGLGQPQHF. The CDR3 DNA is TGTGCCAGCAGTTACGGTCGGGGGTTGGGTCAGCCCCAGCATTTT.

This clone was counted a few times. This chain uses TRBV11-1 with TRBJ2-7; 9 nucleotides line up with TRBD2. J lost 5 bases, V lost 5 bases, and 10 bases had no gene match. This CDR3 is built from 15 residues. Germline V CDR1 and CDR2: SGHAT, FQDESV (reference sequence). This chain's CDR3 is CASSPPGLAFHEQYF. CDR3 nucleotide sequence: TGTGCCAGCAGCCCGCCGGGACTAGCTTTCCACGAGCAGTACTTC.

V usage is TRBV2 and J usage is TRBJ2-1; possible D gene TRBD2, 6 bases. The V gene's germline CDR1 is SNHLY and CDR2 FYNNEI. The CDR3 spans 15 residues. V was cut by 8 bases and J by 0 bases, with 14 bases left in between. The CDR3 is CASRGTVSSYNEQFF. Written as DNA, the CDR3 is TGTGCCAGCCGCGGGACGGTTAGCTCCTACAATGAGCAGTTCTTC.

This clone was picked up one time. This chain joins TRBV18 and TRBJ1-1; 7 nucleotides agree with TRBD1. The germline gives CDR1 KGHSH, CDR2 LQKENI. Losses at the gene ends were 0 bases for V and 5 bases for J; bases not matched to a gene: 3. This CDR3 contains 14 residues. CDR3 sequence (DNA): TGTGCCAGCTCACCACCGGGACAGAGGACTGAAGCTTTCTTT. It encodes CASSPPGQRTEAFF.

The V call is TRBV6-1, the J call TRBJ1-1; D ambiguous. Germline V CDR1 and CDR2: MNHNS, SASEGT. Trimming pared 0 bases from V and 7 bases from J, leaving 15 bases between. The CDR3 consists of 15 residues. This chain's CDR3 is CASSEAGRREGEAFF. CDR3 DNA sequence: TGTGCCAGCAGTGAAGCGGGCCGACGGGAGGGTGAAGCTTTCTTT.

This clone was detected only a few times. The chain employs TRBV7-9 and TRBJ2-7; no clear D. The CDR3 loop spans 15 amino acids. The germline gives CDR1 SEHNR, CDR2 FQNEAQ (reference sequence). Between the trimmed V and J ends, which lost 5 bases and 7 bases, there was a span of 21 bases. The CDR3 sequence: CASSQHDAATQEQYF. CDR3 nucleotides: TGTGCCAGCAGCCAACACGACGCGGCAACACAAGAGCAGTACTTC.

V and J are TRBV5-1 and TRBJ1-3; D gene uncertain. Between the trimmed V and J ends, which lost 0 bases and 2 bases, there was a span of 12 bases. This CDR3 has 16 amino acids. The germline V gene encodes CDR1 SGHRS and CDR2 YFSETQ. As DNA, the CDR3 is TGCGCCAGCAGCTTGGCAACCTTATCGGCTGGAAACACCATATATTTT. Protein: CASSLATLSAGNTIYF.

The rearrangement links TRBV10-2 to TRBJ1-1; 7 bases map to TRBD1. This CDR3 contains 16 residues. With V trimmed by 3 bases and J by 1 base, 8 bases remained unmatched. CDR1 and CDR2 from the germline V gene are WSHSY and SAAADI. CDR3: CASSDPLTGSNTEAFF. CDR3 in DNA: TGCGCCAGCAGTGACCCCTTGACAGGGTCGAACACTGAAGCTTTCTTT.

The chain couples TRBV2 to TRBJ2-3, with 7 positions matching TRBD2. The CDR3 covers 18 residues. Germline loops: CDR1 SNHLY, CDR2 FYNNEI. The V segment lost 1 base and the J segment 3 bases; nucleotides outside the gene matches: 13. CDR3 in DNA: TGTGCCAGCAGTGAAGAGCCCAGTGGGGGGGTTGGTACAGATACGCAGTATTTT. This codes for CASSEEPSGGVGTDTQYF.

J is TRBJ2-3 and V is TRBV11-2; 9 bases align to TRBD1. Germline CDR1 and CDR2: SGHAT and FQNNGV. The CDR3 is made up of 17 amino acids. Trimming at V came to 2 bases and at J to 4 bases, leaving 10 bases not matched to a gene. CDR3 loop: CASSLLWGQGRSDTQYF. The CDR3 DNA follows: TGTGCCAGCAGCTTACTTTGGGGACAGGGACGGTCAGATACGCAGTATTTT.

This clone has only a few counts. The V call is TRBV9, the J call TRBJ2-5, with D tentatively TRBD2 (7 bases). Trimming pared 4 bases from V and 4 bases from J, leaving 20 bases between. This CDR3 has 16 amino acids. CDR1 is SGDLS and CDR2 is YYNGEE in the germline V gene. The DNA of the CDR3 is TGTGCCAGCAGCTCATGGGGAGGGGGGCTATTAGAGACCCAGTACTTC. It is translated as CASSSWGGGLLETQYF.

This clone has a handful of counts. One end of the junction fails to match germline, which may point to a read error. The chain recombines TRBV10-3 with TRBJ1-4; D ambiguous. Germline CDR1 ENHRY, CDR2 SYGVKD. CDR3 size: 16 residues. The CDR3 region is CAISESGGIGNGKLFF. The CDR3 nucleotides read TGTGCCATCAGTGAGTCTGGAGGTATAGGGAATGGAAAACTGTTTTTT.

CDR3 bases: TGTGCCAGCAGGCGGGACCTTAATTTTGGCTACACCTTC. Its protein product is CASRRDLNFGYTF. This rearrangement joins TRBV6-5 to TRBJ1-2; a weak D match, TRBD1 (5 bases). In germline, CDR1 is MNHEY, CDR2 SVGAGI. The CDR3 runs to 13 residues. Trimming took off 6 bases at V and 7 bases at J, with 15 bases between the two ends.

This chain connects TRBV5-1 to TRBJ1-4; D is unclear. There are 16 residues in the CDR3. Germline V gives CDR1 SGHRS, CDR2 YFSETQ. The germline V and J ends were trimmed by 3 bases and 0 bases, with 12 bases remaining between them. The CDR3 loop is CASSSSGRTTNEKLFF. The CDR3 nucleotides are TGCGCCAGCAGCTCCTCGGGAAGGACAACTAATGAAAAACTGTTTTTT.

This clone was recorded a few times. The chain couples TRBV6-1 to TRBJ1-2, with D unclear. CDR1 and CDR2 from the germline V gene are MNHNS and SASEGT. Trimming took off 1 base at V and 8 bases at J, with 17 bases between the two ends. This CDR3 has 15 residues. Here the CDR3 DNA reads TGTGCCAGCAGTGAAGTAGATGCGGTCAAAGGCGGCTACACCTTC. This codes for CASSEVDAVKGGYTF.

V usage is TRBV27 and J usage is TRBJ2-1, with 11 positions matching TRBD2. Trimming removed 3 bases from V and 8 bases from J; junction bases left unmatched: 6. This CDR3 has 15 amino acids. The germline CDR1 and CDR2 sequences are MNHEY and SMNVEV (reference sequence). The CDR3 here is CASSFRLAGGYEQFF. In DNA form, the CDR3 reads TGTGCCAGCAGTTTTCGTCTAGCGGGAGGCTATGAGCAGTTCTTC.

To note about this clone: Mismatch with germline at one junction end may stem from a read error. The V gene is TRBV7-9, the J gene TRBJ2-7, with 8 bases lining up with TRBD1. Germline CDR1 SEHNR, CDR2 FQNEAQ (reference sequence). The CDR3 sequence is 15 residues long. CDR3 DNA: TGTTCCAGCAGCTCCCTGGGACAGGAAGCCTACGAGCAGTACTTC. Its translation: CSSSSLGQEAYEQYF. The full variable domain, rest sourced from reference TRBV7-9 and TRBJ2-7, is DTGVSQNPRHKITKRGQNVTFRCDPISEHNRLYWYRQTLGQGPEFLTYFQNEAQLEKSRLLSDRFSAERPKGSFSTLEIQRTEQGDSAMYLCSSSSLGQEAYEQYFGPGTRLTVT.

V gene TRBV5-6 combines with J gene TRBJ2-1; D is unclear. With 2 bases removed from V and 0 bases from J, the gap between germline ends came to 12 bases. There are 16 residues in the CDR3. Germline CDR1 is SGHDT and CDR2 is YYEEEE. The DNA for the CDR3 is TGTGCCAGCAGCTTCTTGGAGAGACTCTCCTACAATGAGCAGTTCTTC. Translating it yields CASSFLERLSYNEQFF.

This clone was recorded only once. CDR3 DNA sequence: TGTGCCAGCAGGGAGACGGGACAGGAAGCTTTCTTT. This sequence encodes CASRETGQEAFF. The chain has TRBV25-1 and TRBJ1-1; TRBD1 matches 7 bases. Germline V gives CDR1 MGHDK, CDR2 SYGVNS. The CDR3 loop spans 12 amino acids. V was clipped by 6 bases and J by 8 bases; unmatched bases: 6.

This sequence joins TRBV5-1 and TRBJ2-1; D is possibly TRBD2 (7 bases). With 6 bases removed from V and 5 bases from J, the gap between germline ends came to 18 bases. Germline values: CDR1 SGHRS, CDR2 YFSETQ. This CDR3 has 15 residues. As DNA, the CDR3 is TGCGCCAGCACCCTCGAGGGGGGGCCGGACAATGAGCAGTTCTTC. Translated, it gives CASTLEGGPDNEQFF.

The CDR3 nucleotides read TGTGCCAGCAGCTTAGATGAGGGTCGCGAGCAGTACTTC. This translates into CASSLDEGREQYF. V gene TRBV7-9 combines with J gene TRBJ2-7; TRBD2 might be the D (5 bases). CDR1 and CDR2 (germline): SEHNR, FQNEAQ (reference sequence). Trimming removed 1 base at V and 6 bases at J, with 10 bases between. The CDR3 is made up of 13 amino acids.

The CDR3 region has the DNA TGTGCCAGCAGTGAAGCGCTGCTAGCGGGAAACCAAGAGACCCAGTACTTC. Its translation: CASSEALLAGNQETQYF. The chain employs TRBV6-1 and TRBJ2-5, with 9 bases aligning to TRBD2. The CDR3 has 17 residues. Germline CDR1 MNHNS, CDR2 SASEGT. J was trimmed by 0 bases and V by 0 bases; bases with no gene match: 5.

The chain carries TRBV6-1 and TRBJ1-2, with D unresolved. Trimming removed 5 bases at V and 11 bases at J, with 18 bases between. The CDR3 covers 13 residues. In germline, CDR1 is MNHNS, CDR2 SASEGT. This chain's CDR3 is CASSPTLRREYTF. As DNA, the CDR3 is TGTGCCAGCAGTCCTACCTTACGAAGAGAGTACACCTTC.

This clone was found a few times. The sample carries other DNA sequences with the same CDR3. The CDR3 protein is CACKEDAAYEQYF. The CDR3 DNA reads TGTGCTTGCAAGGAGGACGCGGCATACGAGCAGTACTTC. This rearrangement joins TRBV2 to TRBJ2-7; D may be TRBD2 (5 bases). CDR3 size: 13 residues. From germline, CDR1 is SNHLY and CDR2 FYNNEI.

The genes are TRBV19 and TRBJ2-7, with D perhaps TRBD2 (5 bases). The germline V gene encodes CDR1 LNHDA and CDR2 SQIVND (reference sequence). Trimming pared 4 bases from V and 5 bases from J, leaving 24 bases between. The CDR3 loop spans 17 amino acids. CDR3 sequence: CASSRLSWQQPTHEQYF. For the CDR3, the DNA is TGTGCCAGTAGTAGACTATCCTGGCAGCAACCTACCCACGAGCAGTACTTC.